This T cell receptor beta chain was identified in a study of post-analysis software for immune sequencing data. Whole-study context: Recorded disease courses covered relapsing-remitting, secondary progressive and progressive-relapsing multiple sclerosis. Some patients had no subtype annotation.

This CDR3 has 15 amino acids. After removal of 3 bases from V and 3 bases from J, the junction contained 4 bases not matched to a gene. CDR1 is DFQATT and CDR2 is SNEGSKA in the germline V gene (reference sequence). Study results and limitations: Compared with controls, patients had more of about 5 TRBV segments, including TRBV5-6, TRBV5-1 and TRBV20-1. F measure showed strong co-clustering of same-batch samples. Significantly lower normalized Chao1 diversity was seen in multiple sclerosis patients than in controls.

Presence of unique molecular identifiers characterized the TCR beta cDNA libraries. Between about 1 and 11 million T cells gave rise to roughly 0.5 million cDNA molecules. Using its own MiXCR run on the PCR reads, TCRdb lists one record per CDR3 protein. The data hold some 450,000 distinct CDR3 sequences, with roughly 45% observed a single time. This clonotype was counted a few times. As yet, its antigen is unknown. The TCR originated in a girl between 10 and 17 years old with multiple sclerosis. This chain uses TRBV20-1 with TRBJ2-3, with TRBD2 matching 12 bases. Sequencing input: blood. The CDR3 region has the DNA TGCAGTGCTAGGGCGACTAGCGGGAGAACAGATACGCAGTATTTT. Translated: CSARATSGRTDTQYF.